Listed below are T cell receptor beta chains from one sample, sequenced in a study of blood T cell repertoires in COVID-19. Some clones are missing from TCRdb's copy, which holds only in-frame ones; the method was immunoSEQ multiplex PCR. Of around 140,000 clones in the sample, 84% were seen once. Sequenced input: peripheral blood. The receptors derive from a human donor in a cohort sampled during active COVID-19. Both conserved end residues are part of each CDR3. A D gene is named only where the DNA matches it firmly. Rows give clone size only sometimes, using once, few, many, or a class for an expanded clone.

j_call,clone_size,d_call,v_call,cdr3_nt,cdr3_aa
TRBJ2-4,.,TRBD1,TRBV6-6,TGTGCCAGCAGTTACTCGGGACAGGGGAACATTCAGTACTTC,CASSYSGQGNIQYF
TRBJ1-4,once,.,TRBV18,TGTGCCAGCTCACCACGCATTCTCGGAACTAATGAAAAACTGTTTTTT,CASSPRILGTNEKLFF
TRBJ1-6,.,.,TRBV27,TGTGCCAGCAGCTTGTCAGGCCGGGGGTTACAATCACCCCTCCACTTT,CASSLSGRGLQSPLHF
TRBJ1-3,.,.,TRBV30,TGTGCCTGGAGGCGGGGAGGCTCTGGAAACACCATATATTTT,CAWRRGGSGNTIYF
TRBJ1-2,.,.,TRBV20-1,TGCAGTGCTAACTCCGACTATGGCTACACCTTC,CSANSDYGYTF
TRBJ1-1,.,TRBD1,TRBV18,TGTGCCAGCTCACCATTTGGGACAGACACTGAAGCTTTCTTT,CASSPFGTDTEAFF
TRBJ1-6,.,TRBD1,TRBV7-9,TGTGCCAGCAGCGGCTTCGGGACAGGGGATAATTCACCCCTCCACTTT,CASSGFGTGDNSPLHF
TRBJ2-1,.,.,TRBV2,TGTGCAAGGAGGGCCGAATGGCGCAATGAGCAGTTCTTC,CARRAEWRNEQFF
TRBJ2-5,many,TRBD2,TRBV2,TGTGCCAGCAGTGAGGAAATTAGCGGGGCCGATTCCCAAGAGACCCAGTACTTC,CASSEEISGADSQETQYF
TRBJ1-4,few,TRBD1,TRBV30,TGTGCCTGGAGTCGGGACAGGGGTTTTGAAAAACTGTTTTTT,CAWSRDRGFEKLFF
TRBJ1-2,.,.,TRBV7-8,TGTGCCAGCAGCTCTCAGGGGAACTATGGCTACACCTTC,CASSSQGNYGYTF
TRBJ2-1,.,TRBD1,TRBV19,TGTGCCAGTAGCCCTAGGGACAGGGGGGTCTACAATGAGCAGTTCTTC,CASSPRDRGVYNEQFF
TRBJ2-3,.,TRBD1,TRBV10-3,TGTGCCATCAGTGAGTCGAGAGCAGGGGGCGATACGCAGTATTTT,CAISESRAGGDTQYF
TRBJ2-7,.,TRBD1,TRBV13,TGTGCCAGCAGCCCGGCCGGGACAGGGGGAAGCGAGCAGTACTTC,CASSPAGTGGSEQYF
TRBJ1-2,.,.,TRBV24-1,TGTGCCACCAGTGGTAGCTATGGCTACACCTTC,CATSGSYGYTF
TRBJ1-6,.,.,TRBV18,TGTGCCAGCTCAAGGGGTAGTAATTCACCCCTCCACTTT,CASSRGSNSPLHF
TRBJ2-1,.,.,TRBV20-1,TGCAGTGCTAGGAGCGACAATGAGCAGTTCTTC,CSARSDNEQFF
TRBJ1-3,few,.,TRBV30,TGTGCCTGGACCCTACCGTCGGGCACCATATATTTT,CAWTLPSGTIYF
TRBJ2-2,.,TRBD1,TRBV9,TGTGCCAGCAGCGCCCAACAGGGGACCGGGGAGCTGTTTTTT,CASSAQQGTGELFF
TRBJ2-5,.,TRBD1,TRBV2,TGTGCCAGCAGTGGCCTACAGGGGGTGGTAGAGACCCAGTACTTC,CASSGLQGVVETQYF
TRBJ2-7,once,TRBD1,TRBV5-1,TGCGCCAGCAGCTTCGGGACAGGGGTGTCCTACGAGCAGTACTTC,CASSFGTGVSYEQYF
TRBJ1-1,.,TRBD1,TRBV7-9,TGTGCCAGCAGCCCTGACAGGGTACTCGCTGAAGCTTTCTTT,CASSPDRVLAEAFF
TRBJ2-3,.,TRBD2,TRBV7-8,TGTGCCAGCAGCTCCTTAGCGGGGGGGAGCACAGATACGCAGTATTTT,CASSSLAGGSTDTQYF
TRBJ1-1,.,TRBD1,TRBV28,TGTGCCGCCACGACAGGGGCGAACACTGAAGCTTTCTTT,CAATTGANTEAFF
TRBJ2-4,.,TRBD2,TRBV3-1/TRBV3-2,TGTGCCAGCAGCGGGACTAGCGGGGGGGCTTTCGGCTCGGCCAAAAACATTCAGTACTTC,CASSGTSGGAFGSAKNIQYF
TRBJ2-6,.,TRBD1,TRBV9,TGTGCCAGCAGCCTTACAGGGGTTGGGGCCAACGTCCTGACTTTC,CASSLTGVGANVLTF
TRBJ1-2,.,TRBD1,TRBV6-5,TGTGCCAGCAGTCCAACAGGGGACTATGGCTACACCTTC,CASSPTGDYGYTF
TRBJ2-4,.,TRBD2,TRBV3-1/TRBV3-2,TGTGCCAGCAGCCAAGATCTTTCCGGCGGGAGCTCCCTTCAGTACTTC,CASSQDLSGGSSLQYF
TRBJ2-5,.,TRBD1,TRBV5-1,TGCGCCAGCAGCTCGACAGGGGAGACCCAGTACTTC,CASSSTGETQYF
TRBJ1-1,.,.,TRBV6-1,TGTGCCAGCAGTGCAACAGGGAGGGGGTACACTGAAGCTTTCTTT,CASSATGRGYTEAFF
TRBJ2-2,.,.,TRBV4-2,TGTGCCAGCAGCCAAGAAATATTCGACAGGAACACCGGGGAGCTGTTTTTT,CASSQEIFDRNTGELFF
TRBJ2-1,once,.,TRBV19,TGTGCCAGTAGTATCCAGGGTTCTGGTCCTCGAGGTGAGCAGTTCTTC,CASSIQGSGPRGEQFF
TRBJ2-2,.,.,TRBV5-1,TGCGCCAGCAGCCAATGGACAGCGGGAAGATCCGGGGAGCTGTTTTTT,CASSQWTAGRSGELFF
TRBJ2-3,.,.,TRBV6-5,TGTGCCAGCAGTTACTCGACAGGGACTAGCACAGATACGCAGTATTTT,CASSYSTGTSTDTQYF
TRBJ2-1,.,.,TRBV2,TGTGCCAGCAGCTCCCGGGACAATGAGCAGTTCTTC,CASSSRDNEQFF
TRBJ1-6,.,.,TRBV6-1,TGTGCCAGCAGTGCAGGGAGGATGACCTATAATTCACCCCTCCACTTT,CASSAGRMTYNSPLHF
TRBJ2-3,once,.,TRBV27,TGTGCCAGCACTTCATGGAGGGGGGGAGATACGCAGTATTTT,CASTSWRGGDTQYF
TRBJ1-2,.,.,TRBV30,TGTGCCTGGGTCGGAGGGAGTAACTATGGCTACACCTTC,CAWVGGSNYGYTF
TRBJ2-7,.,TRBD1,TRBV6-5,TGTGCCAGCAGAACATCGGGACAGGGGTACGAGCAGTACTTC,CASRTSGQGYEQYF
TRBJ2-6,.,.,TRBV5-1,TGCGCCAGCAGCTTGGCCCTGGACAGCGGAGGCTCTGGGGCCAACGTCCTGACTTTC,CASSLALDSGGSGANVLTF
TRBJ2-1,.,TRBD2,TRBV7-9,TGTGCCAGCACCCGGGAGGGCCGGGTTCCCCAGCTGTTCTTC,CASTREGRVPQLFF
TRBJ2-4,.,.,TRBV5-4,TGTGCCAGCAGCTTGACTGGAGCCAAAAACATTCAGTACTTC,CASSLTGAKNIQYF
TRBJ2-3,.,TRBD2,TRBV19,TGTGCCAGTACCAACAGGGCTAGCGGGGGGGATACGCAGTATTTT,CASTNRASGGDTQYF
TRBJ2-7,.,.,TRBV28,TGTGCCAGCAGTTTTTCCGGCTACGAGCAGTACTTC,CASSFSGYEQYF
TRBJ1-1,.,.,TRBV12-3/TRBV12-4,TGTGCCAGCAGTTTAAGAGGGAACACTGAAGCTTTCTTT,CASSLRGNTEAFF
TRBJ2-1,.,TRBD2,TRBV7-2,TGTGCCAGCAAATCAAGCGGGAGGTCTAATGAGCAGTTCTTC,CASKSSGRSNEQFF
TRBJ1-6,.,TRBD1,TRBV3-1/TRBV3-2,TGTGCCAGCAGCCAAGTTCCGGGACAGGGCTCACCCCTCCACTTT,CASSQVPGQGSPLHF